This T cell receptor (beta chain) was sequenced in a study of CD8+ T cells in alopecia areata (dated by TCRdb to the late 2010s). In the study overall: Treated patients were enrolled in an open-label pilot trial of oral tofacitinib, 5 to 10 mg twice daily, for moderate-to-severe alopecia areata. Patients stayed on tofacitinib for 6 to 18 months and then had 6 months of follow-up off drug so that delayed response and recurrence could be assessed. In both human patients and the C3H/HeJ mouse model, the study applied high-throughput TCRbeta sequencing to look at T cell clonal expansion in alopecia areata. Human TCRbeta sequencing covered scalp tissue and sorted CD4+ and CD8+ peripheral blood T cells from patchy and totalis/universalis alopecia areata patients and healthy controls. Biopsies were taken from tofacitinib-treated patients at baseline and at 4 and 24 weeks of treatment, and a later scalp biopsy was taken in several of the tofacitinib-treated patients. Scalp clonality was compared among normal scalp (n=4), patchy alopecia areata scalp (n=8), and alopecia totalis/universalis scalp (n=8). RNA came from the PAXgene miRNA kit for fixed scalp, the miRNeasy kit for PBMCs, and the RNeasy kit for mouse skin. immunoSEQ multiplex PCR using 35 Vbeta forward primers and 13 Jbeta reverse primers was used to amplify TCRbeta CDR3 regions.

Concerning this clone itself: The antigen it binds to is not known. No qualities accompany the bases; no much larger clone lies one base away.

V was cut back by 5 bases and J by 5 bases, leaving a gap of 9 bases between them. The CDR1 and CDR2 encoded by the germline V gene are SQVTM and ANQGSEA. The CDR3, from cysteine to phenylalanine, totals 11 residues. Of the read, only the CDR3 DNA is kept; its 33 bases are in frame from base 1. The intended sense of this specimen's time point label: baseline before oral tofacitinib. Lesional scalp punch biopsies and peripheral blood were collected from alopecia areata patients. After PBMCs were isolated by density centrifugation and stained for CD3, CD4 and CD8, a FACSAria was used to sort CD4+ and CD8+ T cells. Results and caveats for the whole study, not just this receptor: Higher clonality and more expanded CD8+ clones were observed in lesional scalp than in normal scalp, particularly in alopecia totalis/universalis, a finding suggestive of antigenic drive. Compared with mice, TCR sequences shared between patients were less clear, possibly partly because of HLA diversity across the patient population. Unlike mouse skin, where gammadelta T cells dominate, normal human skin contains resident alphabeta T cells that get sequenced too, which complicates analysis of the scalp TCR repertoire.

The library was produced with the immunoSEQ multiplex PCR assay. RNA was extracted from all samples and reverse transcribed into cDNA, which served as template for TCR sequencing. First-strand cDNA was synthesized using SuperScript III with a 2:1 mix of oligo-dT and random hexamers. A synthetic immune receptor repertoire was used to assess amplification bias, and residual bias was removed computationally. Per the original workflow: After raw reads were preprocessed to remove errors, the CDR3 was defined following IMGT conventions as running from the conserved cysteine to phenylalanine. Clonality was computed by normalizing Shannon entropy by log2 of the number of productive unique TCRs and subtracting the result from 1. Whether scalp clones were CD4 or CD8 was inferred by matching scalp TCRbeta sequences against CD4 and CD8 repertoires sorted from blood. The immuneACCESS repertoire file appears here via TCRdb, limited to in-frame rearrangements. These files lack a portion of the clones; in checked studies, under half of the deficit traces to unresolved V genes, and the cause of the others is not known. The V and J calls and the clone size are those of that table, but D and trimming were determined from the DNA. This sample holds fewer than 200,000 clones; around three fifths were observed only once. Jointly, the top ten make up about 15% of the sample.

Recombination connected TRBV29-1 to TRBJ1-2; no D segment can be confidently identified. The receptor comes from a human donor with alopecia areata. Source: CD4+ T cells sorted from blood, taken at week 0. CDR3 sequence: CSVHNRYGYTF. In nucleotide form, the sequence is TGCAGCGTTCACAATAGGTATGGCTACACCTTC.